This T cell receptor beta chain appears in the sequencing data of a study of cytomegalovirus exposure and HLA in healthy donors. The study, taken as a whole, reports: A later analysis associated about 18,000 TCR beta sequences with HLA alleles at a 0.05 false discovery rate. In a later analysis, CMV-associated beta chains were mostly HLA-associated, it appeared.

Unmatched junction bases numbered 5, after V lost 4 bases and J lost 3 bases. Germline CDR1 SGHRS, CDR2 YFSETQ. The CDR3 extends over 15 amino acids. Primers: 60 Vbeta forward and 13 Jbeta reverse. TCRdb keeps only in-frame clones here, not all; method: immunoSEQ multiplex PCR. The table records roughly 200,000 clones, 80% to 90% of them present only once. As to this clone: Its specificity is not known.

The sequence was obtained from a woman younger than 45 in good health and CMV-seronegative. The source material was PBMCs. The gene calls are TRBV5-1 and TRBJ1-4, with 8 bases fitting TRBD1. CDR3 residues: CASSLGQGSNEKLFF. CDR3 bases: TGCGCCAGCAGCCTAGGACAGGGTTCTAATGAAAAACTGTTTTTT.